One and the same sample provided the 4 T cell receptor beta chains below, sequenced in a study of CD8 T cells in ankylosing spondylitis. Using its own MiXCR run on the 5' RACE reads, TCRdb lists one record per CDR3 protein. This repertoire shows about 160,000 distinct CDR3 sequences, around 17% found once; its top ten account for roughly 7.7%. The source material was blood, either unsorted or a sorted T cell fraction (not recorded which). The origin of the receptors is a male donor with ankylosing spondylitis or in good health (not recorded which).

The chain carries TRBV7-9 and TRBJ2-7; D is unresolved. V lost 4 bases and J 2 bases, leaving 3 bases between the germline ends. The CDR3 runs 11 residues. CDR1 is SEHNR and CDR2 is FQNEAQ in the germline V gene (reference sequence). CDR3 sequence reads: CASSYTYEQYF. CDR3 DNA: TGTGCCAGCAGCTATACCTACGAGCAGTACTTC. The entire variable domain, with the rest obtained from reference TRBV7-9 and TRBJ2-7, is as follows: DTGVSQNPRHKITKRGQNVTFRCDPISEHNRLYWYRQTLGQGPEFLTYFQNEAQLEKSRLLSDRFSAERPKGSFSTLEIQRTEQGDSAMYLCASSYTYEQYFGPGTRLTVT.

This clonotype was recorded many times. The chain joins TRBV12-3 or TRBV12-4 to TRBJ1-1, with D hard to call. Trimming took 2 bases from V and 3 from J, leaving 7 bases between them. This CDR3 is built from 13 residues. In DNA, the CDR3 is TGTGCCAGCAGTTTAAGGCTACACACTGAAGCTTTCTTT. Encoded protein: CASSLRLHTEAFF.

This clonotype has a count of ten or more. The chain employs TRBV4-1 and TRBJ1-2; no clear D gene. Germline loops: CDR1 MGHRA, CDR2 YSYEKL. The CDR3 sequence is 14 residues long. Trimming stripped 2 bases from V and 5 bases from J, with 12 bases between. CDR3 bases: TGCGCCAGCAGCCAAACTCGGGGTGATTATGGCTACACCTTC. It codes for CASSQTRGDYGYTF.

This clonotype has just a few counts. This chain joins TRBV5-1 and TRBJ2-2; D unclear. Trimming removed 1 base at V and 1 base at J, with 20 bases between. Germline CDR1 and CDR2: SGHRS and YFSETQ. The length of the CDR3 is 19 residues. CDR3 loop: CASSLLFLRPGQNTGELFF. The CDR3 DNA follows: TGCGCCAGCAGCTTGCTTTTCTTGCGTCCCGGCCAGAACACCGGGGAGCTGTTTTTT.